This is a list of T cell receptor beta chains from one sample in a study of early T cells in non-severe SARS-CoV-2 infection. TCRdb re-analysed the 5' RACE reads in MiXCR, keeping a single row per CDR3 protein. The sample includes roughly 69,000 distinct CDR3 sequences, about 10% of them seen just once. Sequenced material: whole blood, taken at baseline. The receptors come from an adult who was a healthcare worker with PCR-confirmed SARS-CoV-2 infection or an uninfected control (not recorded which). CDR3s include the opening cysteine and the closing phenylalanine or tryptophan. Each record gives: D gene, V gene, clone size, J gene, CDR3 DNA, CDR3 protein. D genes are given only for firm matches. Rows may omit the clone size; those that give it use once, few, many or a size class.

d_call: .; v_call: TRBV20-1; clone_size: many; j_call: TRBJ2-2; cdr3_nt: TGCAGTGCTGCCGGGACGGCGAACACCGGGGAGCTGTTTTTT; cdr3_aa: CSAAGTANTGELFF
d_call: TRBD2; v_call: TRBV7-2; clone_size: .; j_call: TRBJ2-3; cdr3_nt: TGTGCCAGCAGCTTCCTACCGGGACTAGCGGGAGAGGGAGATACGCAGTATTTT; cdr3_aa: CASSFLPGLAGEGDTQYF
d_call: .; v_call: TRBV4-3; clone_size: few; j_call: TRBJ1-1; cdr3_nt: TGCGCCAGCAGCCAATCTCTACGCGGACAGACCCTGAACACTGAAGCTTTCTTT; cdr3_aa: CASSQSLRGQTLNTEAFF
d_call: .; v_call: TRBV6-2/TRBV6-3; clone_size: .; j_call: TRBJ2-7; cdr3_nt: TGTGCCAGCAGCCGACCTGGGACCTACGAGCAGTACTTC; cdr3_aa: CASSRPGTYEQYF
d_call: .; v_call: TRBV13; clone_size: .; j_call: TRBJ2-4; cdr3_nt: TGTGCCAGCAGCCCGGAGTTGACAGTACCTCTCTCCAAAAACATTCAGTACTTC; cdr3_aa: CASSPELTVPLSKNIQYF
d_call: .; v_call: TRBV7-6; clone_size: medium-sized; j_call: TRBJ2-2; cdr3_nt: TGTGCCAGCAGCCCAGGCGGTACCGGGGAGCTGTTTTTT; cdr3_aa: CASSPGGTGELFF
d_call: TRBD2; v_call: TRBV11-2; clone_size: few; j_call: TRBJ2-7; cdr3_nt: TGTGCCAGCAGCTCCGTGTCCGGCGGGAGGGCCCACGAGCAGTACTTC; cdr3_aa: CASSSVSGGRAHEQYF
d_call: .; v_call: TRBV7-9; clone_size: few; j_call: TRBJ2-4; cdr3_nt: TGTGCCAGCAGCCAACAGGGGTCGGGGGACAAAAACATTCAGTACTTC; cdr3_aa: CASSQQGSGDKNIQYF
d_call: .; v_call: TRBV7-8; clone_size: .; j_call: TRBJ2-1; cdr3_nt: TGTGCCAGCAGCCCACTAGTTGATGAGCAGTTCTTC; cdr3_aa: CASSPLVDEQFF
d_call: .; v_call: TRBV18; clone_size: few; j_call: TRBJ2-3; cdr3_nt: TGTGCCAGCTCATTAGGGACGGGAGATACGCAGTATTTT; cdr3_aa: CASSLGTGDTQYF
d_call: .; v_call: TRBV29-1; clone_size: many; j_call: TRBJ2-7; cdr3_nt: TGCAGCGTTGAGTCAGGGGAGGACGAGCAGTACTTC; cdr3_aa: CSVESGEDEQYF
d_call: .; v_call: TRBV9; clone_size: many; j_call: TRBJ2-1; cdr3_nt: TGTGCCAGCAGCGTAGCTCTAGGGGGGCTGTACAATGAGCAGTTCTTC; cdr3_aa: CASSVALGGLYNEQFF
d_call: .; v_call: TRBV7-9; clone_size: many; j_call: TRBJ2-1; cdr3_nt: TGTGCCAGCAGCACACGGTGGAGGTTCTACAATGAGCAGTTCTTC; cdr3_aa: CASSTRWRFYNEQFF
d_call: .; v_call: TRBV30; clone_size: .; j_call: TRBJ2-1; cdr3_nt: TGTGCCTGGAGTGTTAGCGGATATGAGCAGTTCTTC; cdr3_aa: CAWSVSGYEQFF
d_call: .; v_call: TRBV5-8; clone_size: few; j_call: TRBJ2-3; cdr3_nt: TGTGCCAGCAGCTTGGGGACAAACACAGATACGCAGTATTTT; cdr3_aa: CASSLGTNTDTQYF
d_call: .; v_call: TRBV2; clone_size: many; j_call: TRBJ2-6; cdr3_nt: TGTGCCAGCAAGACTAGTGCTGGGGCCAACGTCCTGACTTTC; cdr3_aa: CASKTSAGANVLTF
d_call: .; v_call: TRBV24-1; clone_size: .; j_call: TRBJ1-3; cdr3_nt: TGTGCCACCAGTGACCGGGACGGGGGAACACTAAGAAACACCATATATTTT; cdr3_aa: CATSDRDGGTLRNTIYF
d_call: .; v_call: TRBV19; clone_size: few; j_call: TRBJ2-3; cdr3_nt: TGTGCCAGTAGTCCGGGACGTGGAGATACGCAGTATTTT; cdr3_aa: CASSPGRGDTQYF
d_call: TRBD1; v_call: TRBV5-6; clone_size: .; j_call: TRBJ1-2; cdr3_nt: TGTGCCAGCAGCTCACAGGGGGCATTCGGCTACACCTTC; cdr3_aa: CASSSQGAFGYTF
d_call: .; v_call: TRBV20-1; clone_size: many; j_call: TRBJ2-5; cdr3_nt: TGCAGTGCTAGAGATACTAACCAAGAGACCCAGTACTTC; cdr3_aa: CSARDTNQETQYF
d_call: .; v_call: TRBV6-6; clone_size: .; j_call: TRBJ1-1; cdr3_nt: TGTGCCAGCAGTTATCAGGTTCCCACTGAAGCTTTCTTT; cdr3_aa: CASSYQVPTEAFF
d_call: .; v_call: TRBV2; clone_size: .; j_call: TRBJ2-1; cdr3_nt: TGTGCCAGCAGTGAAGCGGGCGGGGAGTTATTCAATGAGCAGTTCTTC; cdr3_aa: CASSEAGGELFNEQFF
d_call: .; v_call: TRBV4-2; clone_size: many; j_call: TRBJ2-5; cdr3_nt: TGTGCCAGCAGCCCCGGGGGAAAGACCCAGTACTTC; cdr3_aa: CASSPGGKTQYF
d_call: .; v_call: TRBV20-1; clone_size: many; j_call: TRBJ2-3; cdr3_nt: TGCAGTGCCCCACAGGGCGGTTCAGACCCGGGGGATACGCAGTATTTT; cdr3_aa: CSAPQGGSDPGDTQYF
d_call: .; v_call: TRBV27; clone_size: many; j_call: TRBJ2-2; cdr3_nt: TGTGCCAGCAGTTTGGGGGCGGCCACCGGGGAGCTGTTTTTT; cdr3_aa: CASSLGAATGELFF
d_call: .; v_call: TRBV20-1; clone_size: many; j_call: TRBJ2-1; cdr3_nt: TGCAGTGGGGGGCAGGGCCGGGACTACAATGAGCAGTTCTTC; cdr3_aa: CSGGQGRDYNEQFF
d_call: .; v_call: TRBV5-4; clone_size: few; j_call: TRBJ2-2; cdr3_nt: TGTGCCAGCAGCTTAGCAATGAACACCGGGGAGCTGTTTTTT; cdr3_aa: CASSLAMNTGELFF
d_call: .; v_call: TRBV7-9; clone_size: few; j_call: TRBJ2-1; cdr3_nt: TGTGCCAGCAGCGTAGCGTGGACACAGAGCTCCTACAATGAGCAGTTCTTC; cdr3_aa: CASSVAWTQSSYNEQFF
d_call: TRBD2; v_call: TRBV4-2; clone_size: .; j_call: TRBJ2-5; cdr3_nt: TGTGCCAGCAGCCAAGTTAGCGGGAGCCCAGAGACCCAGTACTTC; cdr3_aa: CASSQVSGSPETQYF
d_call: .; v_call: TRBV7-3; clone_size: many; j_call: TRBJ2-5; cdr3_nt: TGTGCCAGCAAACCCAGACGGAAGACCCAGTACTTC; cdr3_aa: CASKPRRKTQYF
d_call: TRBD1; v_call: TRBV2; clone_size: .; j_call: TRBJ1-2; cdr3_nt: TGTGCCAGCAGTGGGTATCGACAGGGGGCTGGCTACACCTTC; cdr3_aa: CASSGYRQGAGYTF
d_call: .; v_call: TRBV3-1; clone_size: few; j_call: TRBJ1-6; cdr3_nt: TGTGCCAGCAGCCATAAGGGTAGAATCTATAATTCACCCCTCCACTTT; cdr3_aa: CASSHKGRIYNSPLHF
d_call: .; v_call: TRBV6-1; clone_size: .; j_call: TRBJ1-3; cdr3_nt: TGTGCCAGCAGTGAAGGTTACTCTGGAAACACCATATATTTT; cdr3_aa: CASSEGYSGNTIYF
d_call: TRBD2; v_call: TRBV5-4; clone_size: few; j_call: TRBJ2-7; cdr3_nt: TGTGCCAGCAGTGGCGGGAGCTCCTACGAGCAGTACTTC; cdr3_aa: CASSGGSSYEQYF
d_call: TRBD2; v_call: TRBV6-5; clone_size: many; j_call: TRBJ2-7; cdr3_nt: TGTGCCAGCAGTTACTCGAGTCCCGTTGCGGGAGGCCGTCCTATCTACGAGCAGTACTTC; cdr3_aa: CASSYSSPVAGGRPIYEQYF
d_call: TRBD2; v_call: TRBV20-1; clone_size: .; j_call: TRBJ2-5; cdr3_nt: TGCAGTGCTAGTCTGGGACTAGCGTCCCAAGAGACCCAGTACTTC; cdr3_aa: CSASLGLASQETQYF
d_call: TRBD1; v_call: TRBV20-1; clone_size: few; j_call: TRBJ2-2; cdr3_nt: TGCAGTGCTAGAGATTACGATGGGACAGCGACCGGGGTTGACGAGCTGTTTTTT; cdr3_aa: CSARDYDGTATGVDELFF
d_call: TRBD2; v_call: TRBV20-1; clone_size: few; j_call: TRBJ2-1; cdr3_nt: TGCAGTGCTAGAGGTACAGCGGGAGGGCCCTATGAGCAGTTCTTC; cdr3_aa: CSARGTAGGPYEQFF
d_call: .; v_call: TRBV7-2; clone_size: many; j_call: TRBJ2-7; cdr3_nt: TGTGCCAGCAGCCAGACACCGTCCTACGAGCAGTACTTC; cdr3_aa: CASSQTPSYEQYF
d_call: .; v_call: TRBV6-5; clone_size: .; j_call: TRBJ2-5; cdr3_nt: TGTGCCAGCAGTTACGGGTCTAGCTGGGGCGGGGAGACCCAGTACTTC; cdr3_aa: CASSYGSSWGGETQYF
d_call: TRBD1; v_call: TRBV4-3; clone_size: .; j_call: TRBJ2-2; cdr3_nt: TGCGCCAGCAGCCTACCTCCGGGACAGGGAGCCGGGGAGCTGTTTTTT; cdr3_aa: CASSLPPGQGAGELFF
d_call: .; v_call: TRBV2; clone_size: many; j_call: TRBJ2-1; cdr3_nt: TGTGCCAGCATTGGACCTCCTCGTCCATACAATGAGCAGTTCTTC; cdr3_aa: CASIGPPRPYNEQFF
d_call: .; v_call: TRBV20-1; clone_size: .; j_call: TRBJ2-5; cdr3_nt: TGCAGTGCTAGCGGGCCCGGGAGTGGGGAGACCCAGTACTTC; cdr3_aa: CSASGPGSGETQYF
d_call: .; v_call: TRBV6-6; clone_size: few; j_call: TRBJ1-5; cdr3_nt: TGTGCCAGCAGTTACATGGGGGGCAATCAGCCCCAGCATTTT; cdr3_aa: CASSYMGGNQPQHF
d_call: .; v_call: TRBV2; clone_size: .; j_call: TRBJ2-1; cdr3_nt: TGTGCCAGCAGCGGGACGGAGGGGTTCGGCAATGAGCAGTTCTTC; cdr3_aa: CASSGTEGFGNEQFF